Detailed here is one T cell receptor (beta chain). This clone was detected only once. Its antigen remains unidentified. The input lacks base qualities; no much larger clone sits a single base away. The cohort consisted of approximately 670 healthy bone marrow donors. Cohort members were all nominally healthy when sampled, although unrecorded immune exposures were likely present. The donor tested CMV seropositive and was one of the 289 seropositive cohort members. Every donor gave a peripheral blood sample, and the peripheral blood mononuclear cells from that sample were used for TCR beta sequencing. Genomic DNA was extracted from the blood cell samples with the Qiagen DNeasy Blood Extraction Kit. This record comes from a study of cytomegalovirus exposure and HLA in healthy donors (dated 2017 in TCRdb). About the study as a whole: An earlier analysis of approximately 550 of the donors reported roughly 270 Gb of sequence data and 120 million or so unique TCR beta sequences from roughly 200 million T cells. Both class I and class II loci were covered by HLA typing, at four-digit resolution. In addition to the first cohort of 650 to 750 subjects, a separate validation cohort of over 90 different subjects was used. Typing coverage varied by locus: about 629-630 donors for A, B, C, DRB1 and DQB1; around 560 for DQA1; about 590 for DPA1; approximately 490 for DPB1. An earlier analysis of some 500 of the donors used high-throughput TCR beta sequencing to judge whether each TCR beta V gene segment behaved as functional or pseudogenic. Alongside the repertoire data, information on donor age, sex, ethnicity and CMV serostatus was compiled. Approximately 300 gigabases of sequencing data and around 85 million unique TCR sequences made up an early release that covered roughly 670 HLA-typed donors. A later analysis re-analyzed previously published TCR beta repertoires from 550 to 700 donors and added high-resolution HLA genotyping to study TCR occurrence patterns. Rather than drawing on any new phenotypic data, the later analysis identified candidate immune exposures from TCR beta sequences and the way those sequences occurred across donors. Of the 350 to 400 genotyped donors, about 84% fell in the genetic ancestry cluster associated with self-reported Caucasian donors. The study aimed to test whether signatures of past pathogen exposure could be identified by cataloging public T cell receptors. Among about 400 genotyped donors of the cohort, an average of around 250,000 unique TCR beta nucleotide sequences was sequenced per donor, of which roughly 17% were non-productive. Using immunosequencing, the study profiled T cell repertoires from fewer than 700 subjects and related those repertoires to cytomegalovirus serostatus. About 5 DR-DQ haplotypes were handled as single units for association and clustering, since linkage in the cohort was strong. High-throughput TCR immunosequencing, statistical association of individual TCRs with disease status, and machine learning were combined to predict cytomegalovirus infection status. A later genetic analysis took genome-wide SNP genotypes for about three fifths of the 666 donors and used that subset as a discovery cohort. Every repertoire in the discovery cohort had been generated on one and the same sequencing platform. What the work shows at the level of the full study, not this receptor alone: Compared with equally common non-associated chains, HLA-associated TCR beta chains in a later analysis were more clonally expanded and had lower generation probabilities. For the cohort, immune exposure information was limited to CMV serostatus. In the study, 150 to 200 TCR beta chains were listed as associated with cytomegalovirus. In a later analysis, 16,951 TCR beta sequences were associated with specific HLA alleles at a false discovery rate of 0.05. Roughly uniform sequencing depth across donors was assumed in presence/absence analyses, although this assumption may not hold. A group of highly shared sequence variants was considered likely to be a technical artifact of the sequencing pipeline. Compared with the approximately 600-donor mean, donors in an Asian-associated ancestry cluster had fewer N-insertions in productive TCRs, according to a later genetic analysis. In an earlier analysis of fewer than 750 of the donors, most TCR beta V segments were observed in productive rearrangements about 87% or about 30% of the time, broadly matching IMGT annotations. Across donors, most TCR sequences were observed very rarely, whereas some public TCRs were present in many individuals. When HLA alleles, especially DR and DQ, strongly co-occurred, attributing TCR associations to individual alleles was difficult. A later analysis found that TCR association rates varied across HLA loci, with DRB1 alleles showing the most associated TCRs and HLA-C alleles the fewest. A further reported finding was that TCR beta sequences accurately predicted the HLA-A and HLA-B alleles for most subjects in the first cohort. Three of the identified cytomegalovirus-associated TCR beta chains were confirmed in vitro to be specific for cytomegalovirus antigens. Seventeen rarely observed V segments, including chromosome 9 orphons, were excluded from the earlier analysis of approximately 500 of the donors because counts were too low. A later analysis found that most CMV-associated TCR beta chains appeared HLA-restricted, with HLA associations seemingly driven largely by CMV exposure. Linkage disequilibrium might explain the correlated functional status among segregating V segments, but an unknown experimental factor could not be excluded. Because some donors lacked HLA typing at each locus, the association tests relied only on the typed subset. An association between a missense DCLRE1C variant and V-gene and J-gene trimming of TCR beta chains was found in a later genetic analysis and replicated in an independent cohort. The 87-base-pair reads could not distinguish some IMGT-functional V segments, including TRBV6-2 and TRBV6-3, so those segments were excluded. This cohort had only TCR beta chains sequenced, and the lack of alpha or paired-chain data limited which features could be detected. In a later analysis, several top co-occurrence clusters were reported to appear linked to parvovirus B19, influenza, CMV and Epstein-Barr virus. In both the original and validation cohorts, the classifier was reported to diagnose cytomegalovirus status with high specificity and sensitivity. It was suggested by the authors that the approach could potentially be generalized to other disease states and immunological phenotypes.

The method was the immunoSEQ multiplex PCR assay. The multiplex PCR relied on a mix of 60 forward primers for TCR Vbeta segments and 13 reverse primers for TCR Jbeta segments. The CDR3 region of rearranged TCR beta genes was amplified from genomic DNA by a multiplex PCR assay. Amplified TCR beta libraries were sequenced as 87-base-pair reads on the Illumina HiSeq System. On the authors' methods: A later analysis tallied roughly 78 million unique TCR beta chains across the 666 repertoires, and some 12 million of those chains were shared by two or more donors. To remove PCR and sequencing errors, raw reads were error-corrected and collapsed into unique sequences using a nearest-neighbor algorithm that merged closely related sequences. Alignment of CDR3 sequences to IMGT reference sequences was used to assign V, D and J gene segments. For a sequence to be retained, at least a six-nucleotide match to both a V gene segment and a J gene segment was required. A rearrangement was called productive if the CDR3 had no stop codons and remained in frame with V and J, and every other rearrangement was called non-productive. CDR3 was defined according to IMGT convention as the region running from the second conserved V-encoded cysteine to the conserved J-encoded phenylalanine. The earlier analysis of approximately 500 of the donors excluded sequences that lacked an unambiguous match to a single V gene segment. An earlier analysis of a few hundred of the donors classified V segments as functional when productive rearrangements were above 56.7% and as segregating when the standard deviation between donors was above 5%. A statistical classification framework was developed to diagnose cytomegalovirus status using the catalog of TCR beta chain sequences. In a later analysis, V and J genes were assigned by comparing TCR nucleotide sequences against IMGT/GENE-DB human TR gene sequences. In a later analysis, CDR3 sequences and most-parsimonious VDJ recombination scenarios were assigned using the TCRdist pipeline. A later analysis defined each TCR beta chain by its CDR3 amino acid sequence plus V-gene family, and excluded reads lacking a unique V-gene family. To address suspected cross-contamination and a sequencing artifact, a later analysis removed a few hundred highly shared, low-generation-probability nucleotide sequences. In a later analysis, a clonal expansion index was calculated for each public chain from normalized within-repertoire ranks of inferred template counts. Generation probabilities in a later analysis came from a VDJ recombination model fitted to out-of-frame rearrangements, and those results were checked against IGoR. A later analysis scored TCR-TCR, TCR-HLA and TCR-CMV co-occurrence with hypergeometric tests, applying a repertoire-size bias correction to TCR pairs. To estimate false discovery rates, a later analysis permuted the HLA or CMV assignments 20 times. A later analysis grouped co-occurring TCRs with DBSCAN, adding TCRdist sequence similarity when clustering within HLA-allele-positive subsets. Repertoires with fewer than 30,000 or more than 120,000 public chains were left out of co-occurrence clustering, as were a handful of repertoires with anomalous nucleotide sharing. The table was pulled from immuneACCESS by TCRdb, which kept in-frame rearrangements only. Such tables lose some clones; where checked, under half of the loss comes from unresolved V genes, and the rest has no known cause. V and J calls and clone size come straight from that table; D and trimming were deduced from the DNA. This sample gives around 90,000 clones in total; around 86% of them show up just once. 8.5% to 10% of the sample goes to the ten largest clones.

V is pruned by 0 bases and J by 2 bases, leaving 9 bases of the junction without a gene match. CDR3 length: 17 amino acids, cysteine to phenylalanine. Here the CDR3 DNA is all that survives: 51 bases in frame from base 1. Based on the germline V gene (reference sequence), the CDR1 and CDR2 sequences are SGHKS and YYEKEE. The TCR comes from a man aged 25 to 40 in good health and CMV-seropositive. This sequence uses TRBV5-5 and TRBJ2-7, and 9 junction bases match TRBD2. Sample: PBMCs. The CDR3 is CASSLARSLAGTYEQYF. The base sequence is TGTGCCAGCAGCTTGGCCCGGAGTCTAGCGGGGACCTACGAGCAGTACTTC.